This T cell receptor (beta chain) was found in a study of cytomegalovirus exposure and HLA in healthy donors. As for the study in general: From donors who were HLA-typed, an early data release held about 85 million unique TCRs. Study outcomes and limitations: Specific recognition of CMV antigens was confirmed in vitro for a few chains (all CMV-associated). HLA alleles were associated with 15,000 to 20,000 TCR beta sequences in a later analysis at 0.05 false discovery rate.

The donors were healthy bone marrow donors. A multiplex PCR was run with 60 Vbeta primers and 13 Jbeta primers. Method: immunoSEQ multiplex PCR; TCRdb's copy keeps in-frame clones and lacks some. This sample carries under 200,000 clones, roughly 84% of them seen once, and the ten largest clones take 0.38%. Details on this clone: Its antigen is undetermined.

This CDR3 spans 16 amino acids. V shed 0 bases and J shed 3 bases, with 14 bases lying between them. Germline V gene sequence: CDR1 MNHNY, CDR2 SVGAGI (reference sequence). The sample comprised PBMCs. This receptor was taken from a boy between 2 and 10 years old in good health and CMV-seronegative. The chain joins TRBV6-6 to TRBJ1-2, with unresolved D. CDR3 in amino acids: CASSYSSYREDYGYTF. DNA of the CDR3: TGTGCCAGCAGTTACTCGAGTTATAGGGAGGACTATGGCTACACCTTC.